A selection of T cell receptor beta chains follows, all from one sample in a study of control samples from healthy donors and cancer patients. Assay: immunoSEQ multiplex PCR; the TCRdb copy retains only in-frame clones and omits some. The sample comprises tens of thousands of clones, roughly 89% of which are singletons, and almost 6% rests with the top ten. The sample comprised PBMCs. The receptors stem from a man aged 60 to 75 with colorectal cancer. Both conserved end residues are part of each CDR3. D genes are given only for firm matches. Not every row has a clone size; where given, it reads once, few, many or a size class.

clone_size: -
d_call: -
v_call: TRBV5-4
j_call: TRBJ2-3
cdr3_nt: TGTGCCAGCAGCTCTCAGGGGACACGGAGGTTATATTTT
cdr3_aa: CASSSQGTRRLYF

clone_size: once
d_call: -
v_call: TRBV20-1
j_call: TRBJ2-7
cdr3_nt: TGCAGTGCTATGGACGGCTACGAGCAGTACTTC
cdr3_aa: CSAMDGYEQYF

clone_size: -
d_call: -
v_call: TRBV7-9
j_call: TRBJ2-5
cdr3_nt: TGTGCCAGCAGCTTGGTTAGGGGTCAAGAGACCCAGTACTTC
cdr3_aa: CASSLVRGQETQYF

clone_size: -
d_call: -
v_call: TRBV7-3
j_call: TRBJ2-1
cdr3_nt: TGTGCCAGCAGTGCACGGCACCGGGACGCATACAATGAGCAGTTCTTC
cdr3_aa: CASSARHRDAYNEQFF

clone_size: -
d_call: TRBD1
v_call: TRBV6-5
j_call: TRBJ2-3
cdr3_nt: TGTGCCAGCAGTAAGACAGGGGGCACAGATACGCAGTATTTT
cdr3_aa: CASSKTGGTDTQYF

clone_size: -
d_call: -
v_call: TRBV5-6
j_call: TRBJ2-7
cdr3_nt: TGTGCCAGCAGCTTGCCGGGGGAAACCTACGAGCAGTACTTC
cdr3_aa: CASSLPGETYEQYF

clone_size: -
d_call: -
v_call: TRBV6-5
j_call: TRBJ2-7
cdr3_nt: TGTGCCAGCACCATGAGGGATGGAGGATTCTACGAGCAGTACTTC
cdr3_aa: CASTMRDGGFYEQYF

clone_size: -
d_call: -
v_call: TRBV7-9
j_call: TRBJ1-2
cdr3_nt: TGTGCCAGCAGCTTAGACAGGGCAAACTATGGCTACACCTTC
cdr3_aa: CASSLDRANYGYTF

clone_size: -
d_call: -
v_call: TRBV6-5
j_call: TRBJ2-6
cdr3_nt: TGTGCCAGCAGTCCGGACGGGTCTGGGGCCAACGTCCTGACTTTC
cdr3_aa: CASSPDGSGANVLTF

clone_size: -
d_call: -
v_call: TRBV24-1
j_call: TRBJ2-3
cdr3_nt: TGTGCCACCAGTGTCGGGGGAAGAGGCACAGATACGCAGTATTTT
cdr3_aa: CATSVGGRGTDTQYF

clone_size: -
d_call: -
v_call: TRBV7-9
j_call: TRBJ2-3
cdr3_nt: TGTGCCAGCAGCTTAGCGGGGGGATCCACAGATACGCAGTATTTT
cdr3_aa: CASSLAGGSTDTQYF

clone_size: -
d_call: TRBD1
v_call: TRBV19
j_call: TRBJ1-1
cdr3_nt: TGTGCCAGCCGACAGGGGGGGAGCACTGAAGCTTTCTTT
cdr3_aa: CASRQGGSTEAFF

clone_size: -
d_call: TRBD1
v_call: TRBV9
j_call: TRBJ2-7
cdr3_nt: TGTGCCAGCAGCGTGACAGGGCTCGGCTACGAGCAGTACTTC
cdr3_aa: CASSVTGLGYEQYF

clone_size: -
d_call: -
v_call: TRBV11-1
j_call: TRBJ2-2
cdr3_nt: TGTGCCAGCAGCCCGGACACGAACACCGGGGAGCTGTTTTTT
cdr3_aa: CASSPDTNTGELFF

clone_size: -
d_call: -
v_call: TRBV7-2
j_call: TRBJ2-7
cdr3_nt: TGTGCCAGCAGCTTTTGGGGCAGGGGATCGGCTTACGAGCAGTACTTC
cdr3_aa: CASSFWGRGSAYEQYF

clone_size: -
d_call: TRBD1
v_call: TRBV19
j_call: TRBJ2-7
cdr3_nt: TGTGCCAGTAGTACCCATGGACAGGGCTCCTACGAGCAGTACTTC
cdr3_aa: CASSTHGQGSYEQYF

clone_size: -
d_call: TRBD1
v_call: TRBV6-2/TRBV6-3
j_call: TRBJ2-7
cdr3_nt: TGTGCCAGCAGTTACGCCCGGGACAGGGGTTTTCACGAGCAGTACTTC
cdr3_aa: CASSYARDRGFHEQYF

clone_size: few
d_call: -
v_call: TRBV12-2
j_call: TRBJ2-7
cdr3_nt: TGCGAGAGGGACAGGGGCCCCTCCCGCAGCTCCTACGAGCAGTACTTC
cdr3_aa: CERDRGPSRSSYEQYF

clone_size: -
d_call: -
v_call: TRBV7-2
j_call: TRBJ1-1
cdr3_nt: TGTGCCAGCAGTTCCCTAGGCCAGGGCTTTACGATGAACACTGAAGCTTTCTTT
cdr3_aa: CASSSLGQGFTMNTEAFF

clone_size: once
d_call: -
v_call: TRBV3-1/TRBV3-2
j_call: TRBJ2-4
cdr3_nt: TGTGCCAGCAGCCAAGAGGGCGGGGTGGCCAAAAACATTCAGTACTTC
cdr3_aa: CASSQEGGVAKNIQYF

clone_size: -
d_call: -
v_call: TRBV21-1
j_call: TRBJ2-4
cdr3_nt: TGTGCCAGCAGCAAAGAGGGCGCCAGGGGGCTCGAAGGTATATGGGCCAAAAACATTCAGTACTTC
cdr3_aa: CASSKEGARGLEGIWAKNIQYF

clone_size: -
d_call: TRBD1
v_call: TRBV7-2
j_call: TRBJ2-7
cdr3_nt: TGTGCCAGCAGCCAGGGGGCAGCCGGGGCCTACGAGCAGTACTTC
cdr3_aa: CASSQGAAGAYEQYF

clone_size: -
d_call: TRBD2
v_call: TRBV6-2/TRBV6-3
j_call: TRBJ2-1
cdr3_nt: TGTGCCAGCAGTCCCCGGGGGGGCTCCTACAATGAGCAGTTCTTC
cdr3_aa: CASSPRGGSYNEQFF

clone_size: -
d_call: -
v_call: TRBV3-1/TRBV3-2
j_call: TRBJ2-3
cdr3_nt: TGTGCCAGCAGCTCCCAGGTGAGCGATTACACAGATACGCAGTATTTT
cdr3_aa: CASSSQVSDYTDTQYF

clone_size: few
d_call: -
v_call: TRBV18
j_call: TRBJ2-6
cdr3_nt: TGTGCCAGCTCACTCCGACAGCCCGGGGCCAACGTCCTGACTTTC
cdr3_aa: CASSLRQPGANVLTF

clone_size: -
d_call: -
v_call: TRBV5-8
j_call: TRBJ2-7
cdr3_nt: TGTGCCAGCAGAAGACAGGATGAGCAGTACTTC
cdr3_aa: CASRRQDEQYF

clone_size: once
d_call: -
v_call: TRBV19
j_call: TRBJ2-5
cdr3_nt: TGTGCCAGTAGCTCGACATTGCAAGAGACCCAGTACTTC
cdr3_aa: CASSSTLQETQYF

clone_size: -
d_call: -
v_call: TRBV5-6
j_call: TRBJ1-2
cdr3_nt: TGTGCCAGCAGCGAATCTTCCCGGACATACCCGGAAGGCTACACCTTC
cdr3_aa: CASSESSRTYPEGYTF

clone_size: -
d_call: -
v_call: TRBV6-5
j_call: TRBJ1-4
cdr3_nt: TGTGCCAGCAGTTACTACAGCCCGGCAACTAATGAAAAACTGTTTTTT
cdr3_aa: CASSYYSPATNEKLFF

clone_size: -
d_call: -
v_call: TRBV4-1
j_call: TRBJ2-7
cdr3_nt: TGCGCCAGCAGCCAAGATCCCCATGGGGGTTACTCCTACGAGCAGTACTTC
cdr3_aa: CASSQDPHGGYSYEQYF

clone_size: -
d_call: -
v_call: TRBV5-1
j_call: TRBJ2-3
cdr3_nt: TGCGCCAGCAGCTTGGGGGCTAGCCCCCGCACAGATACGCAGTATTTT
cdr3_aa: CASSLGASPRTDTQYF

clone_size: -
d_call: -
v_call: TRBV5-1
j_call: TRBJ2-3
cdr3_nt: TGCGCCAGCAGCTCCCGGGGCCCGACTAGCACAGATACGCAGTATTTT
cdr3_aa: CASSSRGPTSTDTQYF

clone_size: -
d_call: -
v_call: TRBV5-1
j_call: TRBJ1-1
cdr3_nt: TGCGCCAGCAGCGCGGATCTAAACACTGAAGCTTTCTTT
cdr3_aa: CASSADLNTEAFF

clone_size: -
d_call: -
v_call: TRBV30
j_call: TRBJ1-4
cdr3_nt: TGTGCCTGGAGAGATCCAGGCGGGAATGAAAAACTGTTTTTT
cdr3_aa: CAWRDPGGNEKLFF

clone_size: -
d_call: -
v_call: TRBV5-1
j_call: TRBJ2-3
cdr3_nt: TGCGCCAGCAGCTTGGCCGGAGCGCGTCGCACAGATACGCAGTATTTT
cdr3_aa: CASSLAGARRTDTQYF

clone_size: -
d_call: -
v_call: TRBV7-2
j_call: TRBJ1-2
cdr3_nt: TGTGCCAGCAGCTTACAGGGTAGAGGCTACACCTTC
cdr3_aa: CASSLQGRGYTF

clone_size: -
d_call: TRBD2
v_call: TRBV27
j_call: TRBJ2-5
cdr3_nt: TGTGCCAGCAGTTTATCTGTCGGGGGGGAGACCCAGTACTTC
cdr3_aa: CASSLSVGGETQYF

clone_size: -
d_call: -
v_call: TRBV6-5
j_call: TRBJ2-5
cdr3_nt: TGTGCCAGCACCCGGGGAACCCTCGAGACCCAGTACTTC
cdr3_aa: CASTRGTLETQYF

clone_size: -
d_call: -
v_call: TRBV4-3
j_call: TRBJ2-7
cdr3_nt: TGCGCCAGCAGCCCCTCTTCAGGGTCGAGCTACGAGCAGTACTTC
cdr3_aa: CASSPSSGSSYEQYF

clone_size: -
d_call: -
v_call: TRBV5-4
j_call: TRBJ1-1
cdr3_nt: TGTGCCAGCAGCTTGGCCGGGTCGTGGACTGAAGCTTTCTTT
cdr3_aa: CASSLAGSWTEAFF

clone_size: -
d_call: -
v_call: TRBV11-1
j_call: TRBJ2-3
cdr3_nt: TGTGCCAGCAGCCGGGATACACTATACACAGATACGCAGTATTTT
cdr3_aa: CASSRDTLYTDTQYF

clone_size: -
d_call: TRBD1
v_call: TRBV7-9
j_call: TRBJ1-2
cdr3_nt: TGTGCCAGCAGCCCTACAGGGGGCGCAACCTATGGCTACACCTTC
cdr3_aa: CASSPTGGATYGYTF

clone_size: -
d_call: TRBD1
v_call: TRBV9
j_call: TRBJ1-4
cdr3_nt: TGTGCCAGCAGCACCGATCAGGGGGTTAATGAAAAACTGTTTTTT
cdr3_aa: CASSTDQGVNEKLFF

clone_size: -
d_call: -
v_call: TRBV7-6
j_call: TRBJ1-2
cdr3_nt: TGTGCCAGCAGCTTCCTGGGAATAAGTGGCTACACCTTC
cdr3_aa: CASSFLGISGYTF

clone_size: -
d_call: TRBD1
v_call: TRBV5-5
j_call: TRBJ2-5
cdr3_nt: TGTGCCAGCAGCCGGGACAGGGACTTTTGGGAGACCCAGTACTTC
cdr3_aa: CASSRDRDFWETQYF

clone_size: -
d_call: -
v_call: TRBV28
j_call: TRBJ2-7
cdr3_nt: TGTGCCAGCAGCCGGACATCTTACGAGCAGTACTTC
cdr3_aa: CASSRTSYEQYF

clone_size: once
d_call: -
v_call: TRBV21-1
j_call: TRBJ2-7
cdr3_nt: TGTGCCAGCAGCATCGAAAGCGCGGGATTTAAAGAGCAGTACTTC
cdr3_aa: CASSIESAGFKEQYF

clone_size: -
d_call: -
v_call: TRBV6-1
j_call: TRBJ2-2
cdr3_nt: TGTGCCAGCAGTGAAGCCCACCAGGGAATCGGGGAGCTGTTTTTT
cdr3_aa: CASSEAHQGIGELFF

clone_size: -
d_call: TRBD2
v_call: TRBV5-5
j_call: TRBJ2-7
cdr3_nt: TGTGCCAGCAGCCCTAACCCGGGACTAGAAGGCTACGAGCAGTACTTC
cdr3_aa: CASSPNPGLEGYEQYF

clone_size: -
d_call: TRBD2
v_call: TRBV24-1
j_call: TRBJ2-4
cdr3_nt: TGTGCCACCATTGGACTAGCGGGGATCATAGCCAAAAACATTCAGTACTTC
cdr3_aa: CATIGLAGIIAKNIQYF

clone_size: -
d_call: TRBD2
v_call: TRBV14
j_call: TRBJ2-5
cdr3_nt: TGTGCCAGCAGCCAATGGGGACTAGGCCCGCAAGAGACCCAGTACTTC
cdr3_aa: CASSQWGLGPQETQYF

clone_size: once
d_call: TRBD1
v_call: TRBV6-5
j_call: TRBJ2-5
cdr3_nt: TGTGCCAGCAGGGGGGGACAGGGATATCGAGAGACCCAGTACTTC
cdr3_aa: CASRGGQGYRETQYF

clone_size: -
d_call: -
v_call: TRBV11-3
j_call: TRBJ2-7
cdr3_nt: TGTGCCAGCAGCCACACAGGTGAGGGCTCCTACGAGCAGTACTTC
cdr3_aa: CASSHTGEGSYEQYF

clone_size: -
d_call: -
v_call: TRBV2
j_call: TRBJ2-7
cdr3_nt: TGTGCCAGCAGCCCGGTTCGCAATTCCTACGAGCAGTACTTC
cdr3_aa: CASSPVRNSYEQYF

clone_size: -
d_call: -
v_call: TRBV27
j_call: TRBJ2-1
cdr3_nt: TGTGCCAGCAGCCCCCTAGGCCCTAAGAATGAGCAGTTCTTC
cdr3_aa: CASSPLGPKNEQFF